This is a list of T cell receptor beta chains from one sample in a study of cytomegalovirus exposure and HLA in healthy donors. TCRdb's copy holds only in-frame clones and misses some; the assay was immunoSEQ multiplex PCR. The table includes about 130,000 clones, under 85% detected once. Material: PBMCs. These receptors came from a woman aged 50 to 65 in good health and CMV-seropositive. Each CDR3 is given with its conserved first and last residue. The D gene is left open where the match is weak. Only part of the rows carry a size: once, few, many, or a class if the clone is expanded.

length: 16
D: NA
size: NA
V: TRBV7-8
J: TRBJ2-7
DNA: TGTGCCAGCAGCTTAGCGGTCGGTCAGGGGTCCTACGAGCAGTACTTC
CDR3: CASSLAVGQGSYEQYF

length: 17
D: TRBD2
size: NA
V: TRBV5-6
J: TRBJ2-2
DNA: TGTGCCAGCAGCCTGGCCCGGGCGGGGGGGCGAACCGGGGAGCTGTTTTTT
CDR3: CASSLARAGGRTGELFF

length: 15
D: NA
size: NA
V: TRBV5-5
J: TRBJ1-4
DNA: TGTGCCAGCAGCTACCAGACAGCCTTTAATGAAAAACTGTTTTTT
CDR3: CASSYQTAFNEKLFF

length: 12
D: NA
size: once
V: TRBV15
J: TRBJ2-2
DNA: TGTGCCACCGCGCGGGACTTCAGGGAGCTGTTTTTT
CDR3: CATARDFRELFF

length: 13
D: NA
size: NA
V: TRBV7-9
J: TRBJ2-1
DNA: TGTGCCAGCAGCTTAGCCAACGGTAATCATCCCATCTTC
CDR3: CASSLANGNHPIF

length: 13
D: TRBD1
size: NA
V: TRBV29-1
J: TRBJ1-2
DNA: TGCAGCGTTGAGGGACAGGGCACCTATGGCTACACCTTC
CDR3: CSVEGQGTYGYTF

length: 14
D: TRBD1
size: NA
V: TRBV5-5
J: TRBJ2-7
DNA: TGTGCCAGCAGCCCTCAGGGGGCGACGGGAGAGCAGTACTTC
CDR3: CASSPQGATGEQYF

length: 14
D: NA
size: NA
V: TRBV2
J: TRBJ2-7
DNA: TGTGCCAGCAGTGATGCTAGCAGGGGATACGAGCAGTACTTC
CDR3: CASSDASRGYEQYF

length: 13
D: NA
size: many
V: TRBV6-5
J: TRBJ1-5
DNA: TGTGCCACCAGAGGAGGGGGCAATCAGCCCCAGCATTTT
CDR3: CATRGGGNQPQHF

length: 14
D: TRBD1
size: few
V: TRBV10-3
J: TRBJ2-7
DNA: TGTGCCATCCAGTGGGACAGGGCGGTTCGGGAGCAGTACTTC
CDR3: CAIQWDRAVREQYF

length: 12
D: TRBD1
size: NA
V: TRBV27
J: TRBJ1-5
DNA: TGTGCCAGCCGGACAGGGAGGCAGCCCCAGCATTTT
CDR3: CASRTGRQPQHF

length: 13
D: TRBD2
size: NA
V: TRBV7-8
J: TRBJ2-1
DNA: TGTGCCAGCAGCTTAACTAGCGGGGGTGAGCAGTTCTTC
CDR3: CASSLTSGGEQFF

length: 14
D: TRBD1
size: NA
V: TRBV5-1
J: TRBJ1-1
DNA: TGCGCCAGCACCGAAGGGACAGCGAACACTGAAGCTTTCTTT
CDR3: CASTEGTANTEAFF

length: 14
D: TRBD2
size: NA
V: TRBV27
J: TRBJ2-7
DNA: TGTGCCAGCAGAGCGACTAGCGGGGTCTACGAGCAGTACTTC
CDR3: CASRATSGVYEQYF

length: 15
D: NA
size: once
V: TRBV5-6
J: TRBJ1-1
DNA: TGTGCCAGCAGCCACGGGGTTAGTCGCTTTGCTGAAGCTTTCTTT
CDR3: CASSHGVSRFAEAFF

length: 13
D: NA
size: NA
V: TRBV5-6
J: TRBJ2-7
DNA: TGTGCCAGCAGCCCGGCCCCAGGGGAAGAGCAGTACTTC
CDR3: CASSPAPGEEQYF

length: 16
D: NA
size: few
V: TRBV11-3
J: TRBJ2-2
DNA: TGTGCCAGCAGCTTGAGAGGGATGTCGAACACCGGGGAGCTGTTTTTT
CDR3: CASSLRGMSNTGELFF

length: 15
D: TRBD1
size: few
V: TRBV6-6
J: TRBJ1-6
DNA: TGTGCCAGCAGTTACGCGACAGGGTTGCGTTCACCCCTCCACTTT
CDR3: CASSYATGLRSPLHF

length: 15
D: NA
size: NA
V: TRBV15
J: TRBJ1-2
DNA: TGTGCCACCAGCAGGGGGGCAGGGGCCGACTATGGCTACACCTTC
CDR3: CATSRGAGADYGYTF

length: 15
D: NA
size: NA
V: TRBV27
J: TRBJ1-4
DNA: TGTGCCAGCAGGCCATGGGAAGGGGCAAGTGAAAAACTGTTTTTT
CDR3: CASRPWEGASEKLFF

length: 15
D: NA
size: NA
V: TRBV9
J: TRBJ2-2
DNA: TGTGCCAGCAGCGTAGTCGGGGGGCACACCGGGGAGCTGTTTTTT
CDR3: CASSVVGGHTGELFF

length: 16
D: TRBD2
size: NA
V: TRBV5-6
J: TRBJ2-1
DNA: TGTGCCAGCAGCCCAGGACCTAGCGGGCTCTACAATGAGCAGTTCTTC
CDR3: CASSPGPSGLYNEQFF

length: 15
D: NA
size: NA
V: TRBV7-9
J: TRBJ2-7
DNA: TGTGCCAGCAGCTTCCAGGACTCAAGCTCCTACGAGCAGTACTTC
CDR3: CASSFQDSSSYEQYF

length: 12
D: TRBD1
size: NA
V: TRBV19
J: TRBJ1-1
DNA: TGTGCCACCAGTGACCGGGACAGGGGAGCTTTCTTT
CDR3: CATSDRDRGAFF

length: 16
D: NA
size: few
V: TRBV19
J: TRBJ1-4
DNA: TGTGCCAGTAAGGATCGGTCGGCAGGGCTGAATGAAAAACTGTTTTTT
CDR3: CASKDRSAGLNEKLFF

length: 15
D: NA
size: NA
V: TRBV9
J: TRBJ2-2
DNA: TGTGCCAGCAGCGTAGCCGGGGGAATTGTCGGGGAGCTGTTTTTT
CDR3: CASSVAGGIVGELFF

length: 13
D: TRBD1
size: few
V: TRBV30
J: TRBJ2-7
DNA: TGTGCCAGCAGGACAGGGGGATCCTACGAGCAGTACTTC
CDR3: CASRTGGSYEQYF

length: 13
D: NA
size: NA
V: TRBV7-2
J: TRBJ2-7
DNA: TGTGCCAGCAGCTTAGAAGTGTCGCGCGAGCAGTACTTC
CDR3: CASSLEVSREQYF

length: 11
D: NA
size: few
V: TRBV29-1
J: TRBJ2-5
DNA: TGCAGCGGGGCAGGGGTCGAGACCCAGTACTTC
CDR3: CSGAGVETQYF

length: 15
D: TRBD1
size: NA
V: TRBV6-1
J: TRBJ2-7
DNA: TGTGCCAGCAGTGTGTATCGGGACAGGCCGGAGGAGCAGTACTTC
CDR3: CASSVYRDRPEEQYF

length: 16
D: NA
size: NA
V: TRBV18
J: TRBJ1-1
DNA: TGTGCCAGCTCACAAGAGGCACAGGGACTGAACACTGAAGCTTTCTTT
CDR3: CASSQEAQGLNTEAFF

length: 17
D: NA
size: NA
V: TRBV7-8
J: TRBJ1-2
DNA: TGTGCCAGCAGCTTACTACGGGGAGGGAGCGGCTCTGCTGGCTACACCTTC
CDR3: CASSLLRGGSGSAGYTF

length: 14
D: NA
size: NA
V: TRBV12-5
J: TRBJ2-5
DNA: TGTGCTAGTGGTTCGGACAGCCAAGAAGAGACCCAGTACTTC
CDR3: CASGSDSQEETQYF

length: 14
D: NA
size: once
V: TRBV9
J: TRBJ1-1
DNA: TGTGCCAGCAGCGTAGGAGTTGGGGCCCTTGAAGCTTTCTTT
CDR3: CASSVGVGALEAFF

length: 15
D: NA
size: NA
V: TRBV6-5
J: TRBJ2-5
DNA: TGTGCCAGCAGTTCCTCGTTAGCCCTCAAGGAGACCCAGTACTTC
CDR3: CASSSSLALKETQYF

length: 12
D: NA
size: NA
V: TRBV5-1
J: TRBJ1-1
DNA: TGCGCCAGCAGCTTGTCGAGCACTGAAGCTTTCTTT
CDR3: CASSLSSTEAFF

length: 15
D: TRBD2
size: NA
V: TRBV4-2
J: TRBJ2-3
DNA: TGTGCCAGCAGCCCGCTAGCGGGGGGTGCAGATACGCAGTATTTT
CDR3: CASSPLAGGADTQYF

length: 15
D: NA
size: NA
V: TRBV5-8
J: TRBJ1-1
DNA: TGTGCCAGCAGCTTGGGGGACGGGGGTGATGCTGAAGCTTTCTTT
CDR3: CASSLGDGGDAEAFF

length: 16
D: TRBD1
size: once
V: TRBV18
J: TRBJ1-1
DNA: TGTGCCAGCTTCACAATTTTGGACAGGGAGGCGAGCGGAGCTTTCTTT
CDR3: CASFTILDREASGAFF

length: 13
D: NA
size: once
V: TRBV6-6
J: TRBJ1-3
DNA: TGTGCCAGCACCACGGGGGGAAGCAACACCATATATTTT
CDR3: CASTTGGSNTIYF

length: 14
D: NA
size: once
V: TRBV7-9
J: TRBJ1-6
DNA: TGTGCCAGCAGCTTCAGCGGGGGCAGTTCACCCCTCCACTTT
CDR3: CASSFSGGSSPLHF

length: 16
D: NA
size: NA
V: TRBV30
J: TRBJ1-6
DNA: TGTGCCTGGAGTGTAGAACAGGGCACTTTTAATTCACCCCTCCACTTT
CDR3: CAWSVEQGTFNSPLHF

length: 13
D: NA
size: NA
V: TRBV7-9
J: TRBJ1-1
DNA: TGTGCCAGCAGGTCTCAGGGTGGCACTGAAGCTTTCTTT
CDR3: CASRSQGGTEAFF

length: 12
D: NA
size: few
V: TRBV29-1
J: TRBJ2-1
DNA: TGCAGCGCGGGACAATGGGACAATGAGCAGTTCTTC
CDR3: CSAGQWDNEQFF

length: 15
D: TRBD1
size: NA
V: TRBV4-2
J: TRBJ1-2
DNA: TGTGCCAGCAGCCCGAAAGGGACAGTCTCGTATGGCTACACCTTC
CDR3: CASSPKGTVSYGYTF